This T cell receptor (beta chain) derives from a study of shared clonotypes between healthy human individuals (dated by TCRdb to 2019 to 2021). Regarding the complete study: The cohort included three men and two women between 18 and 49 years of age. Between about 0.85 and 9.5 billion PBMCs per donor were obtained by leukapheresis. To estimate repertoire size and how much clonotype sharing occurs between individuals, the study deeply sequenced the blood TCR repertoires of about 5 healthy adults. For each donor, three plates each were used for CD4 naive and CD4 memory, two plates were used for CD8 naive, and one plate was used for CD8 memory. Different laboratories and diverse techniques were used to prepare libraries and sequence TCR repertoires, to increase sequencing depth and limit assay-specific biases.

For CDR1 and CDR2, the germline V gene (reference sequence) lists LNHDA and SQIVND. V loses 6 bases of germline sequence and J loses 0 bases, and the interval between the two ends is 14 bases. The CDR3 covers 15 residues, taking in both the cysteine and the phenylalanine. The DNA shown is the 45-base CDR3, in frame from base 1. Using the deep immunoSEQ assay, TCR CDR3 regions were amplified from genomic DNA by multiplex PCR. Extracted genomic DNA from each cell subset was distributed evenly across all wells of several immunoSEQ 96-well plates, and each plate was treated as a replicate. Each replicate PCR for sorted subsets received about 0.2 ug genomic DNA, equal to roughly 30,000 T cell genomes. Purified libraries were quantified with a Qubit 3.0 fluorometer, sized on a Bioanalyzer 2100, and re-quantified with the KAPA Library Quantification kit. Every immunoSEQ 96-well plate was sequenced on a dedicated single-read 150-cycle Illumina NextSeq 550 flow cell. Regarding the original processing steps: Because the immunoSEQ output included only junctional sequences and no quality scores, the filtering could not be the same as the filtering used for full-length reads. To assign V/J genes and CDR3, sequences were annotated using PyIR, a Python wrapper for IgBLAST v1.9, with IMGT germline references. Reads with weak V/J assignments (E-value above 1e-6), missing CDR3, stop codons, out-of-frame junctions, or ambiguous translated residues were removed. V3J clonotypes were defined as sequences sharing the same inferred V gene, J gene, and CDR3 amino acid sequence. Percentage overlap between repertoires was computed as shared unique clonotypes divided by the size of the smaller repertoire. RTK rarefaction, the Chao1 estimator, and Recon v2.1 estimates of unobserved clonotypes were used to assess repertoire richness. For all TCRbeta clonotypes obtained by the gDNA method from a handful of donors, generation probabilities were computed with OLGA. TCRdb took this table from immuneACCESS and kept in-frame rearrangements with V and J called. Such tables lack part of the clones; where checked against another copy, unresolved V genes explain under half of the gap, and the rest is unexplained. V, J and clone size are taken as reported in that table, and D and trimming were inferred from the DNA itself. The sample table lists about 2.2 million clones, 80% to 95% of them with a count of one. About 1.7% of the sample lies in the top ten.

Results and caveats for the whole study, not just this receptor: The small number of donors limited the genetic and exposure-history diversity represented. Naive subsets generally had larger estimated clonotype richness than memory subsets. Even with the large sequencing depth, rarefaction of the sorted-subset datasets indicated that sequencing was incomplete. Across a few donors, 4.5% to 6.5% of naive CD4, approximately 3.6% of naive CD8, 2.3% of memory CD4, and under 0.45% of memory CD8 clonotypes were shared. Sampling was restricted to blood, and TCR repertoires in tissues likely differ from the TCR repertoires found in blood. Clonotypes shared by all four sorted-subset donors showed higher generation probabilities than non-shared clonotypes. Pairwise subsampling led to the expectation that sequencing depth would affect the degree of clonotype sharing among donors.

In the case of this clone: No antigen is known for it. No base quality information exists; no much larger clone differs at one position.

CD8 naive samples were CD45RO-negative cells positively selected for CCR7, giving a CD45RA+CCR7+ population that excluded TemRA cells. Healthy HIV-negative adults with no recently reported acute infections or vaccinations were included as donors. All donors were Caucasian adults living in Nashville, Tennessee, USA. After blood collection by leukapheresis, PBMCs were isolated using Ficoll-Histopaque density gradient centrifugation and then cryopreserved in the vapor phase of liquid nitrogen. Analytical flow cytometry was used to check the purity and quantity of each magnetically sorted T cell population. From each sorted fraction, genomic DNA was isolated and quantified by UV absorbance on a Nanodrop 2000c.

The chain was built from TRBV19 and TRBJ1-2; too little of a D gene remains to name it. Sequencing input: naive CD8+ T cells from PBMCs. In light of the paper, this sample's cell subset or site label describes: CD45RA+CCR7+. The sequence came from a man aged 18 to 29 in good health. Some clones in this sample may be carry-over from other donors' samples. The DNA sequence is given as TGTGCCAGTAGACCAGGACCTGTCGCTAACTATGGCTACACCTTC. Its translation reads: CASRPGPVANYGYTF.